Shown below are 32 T cell receptor beta chains from a single sample sequenced in a study of persistence of HIV-infected CD4 T cells. These receptors lack a known antigen. The libraries were made with immunoSEQ version 4 in survey mode. The assay was immunoSEQ multiplex PCR, and TCRdb's table has in-frame clones only and misses some. The sample holds some 30,000 clones, approximately 66% seen once. Cells were stimulated with overlapping HIV-1 Gag 15-mer peptides. Sorting of responding CD4+ T cells relied on upregulated CD40 ligand together with CD69. Sequenced here: CD4+ T cells sorted from PBMCs after approximately 19-hour stimulation, sampled from a patient who received antiretroviral therapy. Receptors were obtained from an adult man with HIV who was CMV-seropositive.

This clone rates as medium-sized. Written as DNA, the CDR3 is TGTGCCAGCAGCTTGCCGGGACTTCGCACAGATACGCAGTATTTT. It is translated as CASSLPGLRTDTQYF. The gene calls are TRBV5-4 and TRBJ2-3; the D gene is possibly TRBD2 (6 bases). CDR1 and CDR2 from the germline V gene are SGHNT and YYREEE (reference sequence). This CDR3 contains 15 residues. V was cut by 1 base and J by 1 base, with 10 bases left in between.

The chain joins TRBV7-9 to TRBJ1-1; a weak D match, TRBD1 (6 bases). V was cut by 5 bases and J by 5 bases, with 15 bases left in between. CDR1 is SEHNR, CDR2 FQNEAQ, per germline (reference sequence). There are 14 residues in the CDR3. The CDR3 nucleotides are TGTGCCAGCAGCCGGAGAAACAGGGAAACTGAAGCTTTCTTT. It yields the protein CASSRRNRETEAFF. Looking up the rest from reference TRBV7-9 and TRBJ1-1 gives the full variable domain: DTGVSQNPRHKITKRGQNVTFRCDPISEHNRLYWYRQTLGQGPEFLTYFQNEAQLEKSRLLSDRFSAERPKGSFSTLEIQRTEQGDSAMYLCASSRRNRETEAFFGQGTRLTVV.

The chain uses TRBV3-1 (or the pseudogene TRBV3-2) and TRBJ2-2; D gene unclear. CDR3 length: 11 residues. Per the germline V gene, CDR1 is LGHDT and CDR2 is YNNKEL (reference sequence). V was cut by 4 bases and J by 9 bases, with 6 bases left in between. The chain's CDR3 is CASSLERELFF. The DNA of the CDR3 is TGTGCCAGCAGCCTTGAGCGGGAGCTGTTTTTT.

The genes are TRBV28 and TRBJ2-1; TRBD1 matches 8 bases. The germline V gene has CDR1 MDHEN and CDR2 SYDVKM. Trimming took 5 bases from V and 8 from J; bases not matched to a gene: 20. The CDR3 extends over 18 amino acids. CDR3 in DNA: TGTGCCAGCAGTCCCAGACCCTACCGGACAGGGAGTTCGGATGAGCAGTTCTTC. Protein product: CASSPRPYRTGSSDEQFF.

This clone has just a few counts. The chain uses TRBV27 and TRBJ1-5; 7 bases are a match to TRBD1. CDR3 length: 16 residues. Germline V gene sequence: CDR1 MNHEY, CDR2 SMNVEV (reference sequence). Losses at the gene ends were 6 bases for V and 4 bases for J; bases not matched to a gene: 12. The CDR3 loop is CASRGQGGLPNQPQHF. The CDR3 DNA reads as TGTGCCAGCAGAGGTCAGGGGGGCCTGCCAAATCAGCCCCAGCATTTT.

J is TRBJ1-1 and V is TRBV24-1; D uncertain. Germline V gene lookup returns CDR1 KGHDR and CDR2 SFDVKD. This CDR3 is built from 13 residues. Trimming removed 9 bases at V and 6 bases at J, with 16 bases between. In nucleotides, the CDR3 is TGTGCCACCTCGGGCGGGAATCACCCTGAAGCTTTCTTT. This gives the protein CATSGGNHPEAFF.

CDR3 DNA sequence: TGTGCCAGTAGTATTGGACTAGCTGGGAGTGAGCAGTTCTTC. This sequence encodes CASSIGLAGSEQFF. The chain carries TRBV19 and TRBJ2-1; 8 bases are a match to TRBD2. There are 14 residues in the CDR3. In germline, CDR1 is LNHDA, CDR2 SQIVND (reference sequence). With 3 bases clipped from V and 9 bases from J, the junction kept 7 bases outside the gene matches. The full variable domain, completed using reference TRBV19 and TRBJ2-1, is DGGITQSPKYLFRKEGQNVTLSCEQNLNHDAMYWYRQDPGQGLRLIYYSQIVNDFQKGDIAEGYSVSREKKESFPLTVTSAQKNPTAFYLCASSIGLAGSEQFFGPGTRLTVL.

This chain joins TRBV7-2 and TRBJ1-2, with 7 positions matching TRBD1. Germline V gene lookup returns CDR1 SGHTA and CDR2 FQGNSA. The ends lost 5 bases at V and 5 bases at J; junction bases unmatched: 11. The CDR3 contains 15 residues. In DNA, the CDR3 is TGTGCCAGCAGCCCAGGGGGTACAGGGGCGTATGGCTACACCTTC. This translates into CASSPGGTGAYGYTF.

The CDR3 sequence: CASSLGPGGEEKLFF. DNA for the CDR3: TGTGCCAGCAGCCTCGGGCCGGGGGGGGAAGAAAAACTGTTTTTT. The chain combines TRBV5-4 with TRBJ1-4; maybe TRBD1 (5 bases). Per the germline V gene, CDR1 is SGHNT and CDR2 is YYREEE (reference sequence). This CDR3 spans 15 amino acids. The V end lost 4 bases, the J end lost 8 bases, and 18 bases lay between the germline ends.

The CDR3 sequence: CASSENTPYEQYF. Written as DNA, the CDR3 is TGTGCCAGCAGTGAAAACACCCCCTACGAGCAGTACTTC. The rearrangement links TRBV6-1 to TRBJ2-7; no firm D call. Germline CDR1 reads MNHNS; CDR2 reads SASEGT. CDR3 size: 13 residues. V shed 2 bases and J shed 2 bases, with 7 bases lying between them.

J is TRBJ1-1 and V is TRBV5-1; tentative D call: TRBD1 (5 bases). This CDR3 is 14 amino acids long. V was clipped by 6 bases and J by 1 base, with 13 bases between them. Germline CDR1 SGHRS, CDR2 YFSETQ. This chain's CDR3 is CASIPGTANTEAFF. For the CDR3, the DNA is TGCGCCAGCATCCCCGGGACGGCGAACACTGAAGCTTTCTTT.

The chain links TRBV5-8 to TRBJ1-5, with D possibly TRBD1 on 6 matching bases. This CDR3 has 14 residues. CDR1 SGHTS and CDR2 YDEGEE come from the germline V gene. V lost 3 bases to trimming and J lost 6 bases, with 13 bases between them. CDR3 DNA sequence: TGTGCCAGCAGCTCTTACAGGGTGGGTCAGCCCCAGCATTTT. Amino acids: CASSSYRVGQPQHF. Variable domain in full (rest from reference TRBV5-8 and TRBJ1-5): EAGVTQSPTHLIKTRGQQATLRCSPISGHTSVYWYQQALGLGLQFLLWYDEGEERNRGNFPPRFSGRQFPNYSSELNVNALELEDSALYLCASSSYRVGQPQHFGDGTRLSIL.

This sequence joins TRBV15 and TRBJ2-7, with unresolved D. This CDR3 has 14 residues. Per the germline V gene, CDR1 is LNHNV and CDR2 is YYDKDF (reference sequence). With 0 bases removed from V and 3 bases from J, the gap between germline ends came to 9 bases. CDR3 nucleotides: TGTGCCACCAGCAGAGAGGCAGGAGTCTACGAGCAGTACTTC. Amino acids: CATSREAGVYEQYF.

The chain has TRBV6-2 or TRBV6-3 and TRBJ1-1; D is possibly TRBD1 (5 bases). V was cut by 4 bases and J by 5 bases, with 17 bases left in between. Germline values: CDR1 MNHEY, CDR2 SVGEGT. The CDR3 is 15 residues long. The CDR3 DNA reads as TGTGCCAGCAGTTTCCCCGGGGCACGGGGGACTGAAGCTTTCTTT. Translated: CASSFPGARGTEAFF.

The rearrangement links TRBV2 to TRBJ1-2; no clear D. V was pared by 7 bases and J by 6 bases, with 15 bases between. This CDR3 spans 13 amino acids. Germline CDR1 reads SNHLY; CDR2 reads FYNNEI. The CDR3 bases are TGTGCCAGCACCGTACAGTTTCAGGATGGCTACACCTTC. This sequence encodes CASTVQFQDGYTF.

The rearrangement joins TRBV6-6 to TRBJ2-7, with D tentatively TRBD1 or TRBD2 (6 bases each). In germline, CDR1 is MNHNY, CDR2 SVGAGI (reference sequence). Trimming stripped 0 bases from V and 4 bases from J, with 10 bases between. The CDR3 is 14 amino acids. The CDR3 protein is CASSYSGGQYEQYF. The CDR3 DNA sequence: TGTGCCAGCAGTTACTCGGGGGGCCAGTACGAGCAGTACTTC.

Note on this clone: Other nucleotide sequences from this sample produce the same CDR3. This chain links TRBV7-8 with TRBJ1-1, with 7 bases aligning to TRBD1. The J segment lost 1 base and the V segment lost 5 bases, leaving 4 bases of the junction unmatched. Germline V gene lookup returns CDR1 SGHVS and CDR2 FQNEAQ. CDR3 length: 14 residues. CDR3 loop: CASSPGTANTEAFF. CDR3 DNA sequence: TGTGCCAGCAGCCCCGGGACAGCGAACACTGAAGCTTTCTTT.

The rearrangement joins TRBV7-2 to TRBJ2-7; D not resolved. The germline CDR1 and CDR2 sequences are SGHTA and FQGNSA. This CDR3 region has 12 residues. V dropped 5 bases and J dropped 6 bases, with 11 bases sitting between them. The chain's CDR3 is CASSPYEGEQYF. CDR3 nucleotide sequence: TGTGCCAGCAGCCCCTACGAAGGCGAGCAGTACTTC.

This clone was picked up a small number of times. The chain recombines TRBV6-5 with TRBJ1-2; TRBD1 matches at 10 bases. V lost 2 bases and J lost 4; bases outside the gene matches: 4. The CDR3 length is 15 residues. Germline CDR1 reads MNHEY; CDR2 reads SVGAGI. The CDR3 sequence is CASSYDRGPIYGYTF. CDR3 nucleotide sequence: TGTGCCAGCAGTTACGACAGGGGGCCTATCTATGGCTACACCTTC.

To note about this clone: The same CDR3 is also encoded by other DNA sequences in this sample. The chain links TRBV9 to TRBJ1-1, with D tentatively TRBD1 (6 bases). The V gene's germline CDR1 is SGDLS and CDR2 YYNGEE. This CDR3 region has 14 residues. The germline V and J ends were trimmed by 0 bases and 1 base, with 7 bases remaining between them. The chain's CDR3 is CASSVAGQNTEAFF. The CDR3 coding sequence is TGTGCCAGCAGCGTAGCGGGACAGAACACTGAAGCTTTCTTT.

CDR3 in amino acids: CASSYSAGGSTEAFF. CDR3 coding DNA: TGTGCCAGCAGTTACTCGGCCGGGGGAAGCACTGAAGCTTTCTTT. The J gene is TRBJ1-1, the V gene TRBV6-6, with a weak D call TRBD1 (5 bases). Germline V gene data show CDR1 as MNHNY and CDR2 as SVGAGI (reference sequence). This CDR3 has 15 residues. V gave up 0 bases and J gave up 4 bases, with 12 bases separating them.

This clone is deemed medium-sized (0.01 to 0.1%). This chain uses TRBV3-1 (or the pseudogene TRBV3-2) with TRBJ2-1; perhaps D is TRBD1 or TRBD2 (6 bases each). In germline, CDR1 is LGHDT, CDR2 YNNKEL (reference sequence). The ends were cut back, 3 bases at V and 6 bases at J, with 18 bases in the middle. CDR3 length: 16 residues. The CDR3: CASSHSLRRGANEQFF. CDR3 DNA sequence: TGTGCCAGCAGCCATTCCCTCCGGAGGGGGGCCAATGAGCAGTTCTTC.

The gene calls are TRBV6-5 and TRBJ2-5; 7 bases are shared with TRBD2. V lost 5 bases, J lost 5 bases, and 11 bases stayed unmatched. This CDR3 is built from 15 residues. The germline V gene has CDR1 MNHEY and CDR2 SVGAGI. CDR3 amino acids: CASSPDSGGRETQYF. DNA for the CDR3: TGTGCCAGCAGTCCTGATTCCGGGGGGAGGGAGACCCAGTACTTC.

The chain carries TRBV9 and TRBJ2-3, with TRBD2 matching over 12 bases. The CDR3 has 16 residues. Trimming at V came to 3 bases and at J to 5 bases, leaving 7 bases not matched to a gene. The germline gives CDR1 SGDLS, CDR2 YYNGEE. The CDR3 DNA reads as TGTGCCAGCAGCGCCCTAGCGGGGGGGCCGAAAGATACGCAGTATTTT. It encodes CASSALAGGPKDTQYF.

The chain has TRBV6-5 and TRBJ2-6; D is tentatively TRBD1 or TRBD2 (5 bases each). The germline V gene encodes CDR1 MNHEY and CDR2 SVGAGI. Trimming removed 2 bases at V and 1 base at J, with 9 bases between. This CDR3 spans 16 amino acids. CDR3 amino acids: CASSYPGGSGANVLTF. In nucleotides, the CDR3 is TGTGCCAGCAGTTACCCTGGGGGTTCTGGGGCCAACGTCCTGACTTTC.

This clone was counted a single time. The CDR3 is CASTSPEGLAGGRDTQYF. For the CDR3, the DNA is TGTGCCAGCACCTCCCCCGAGGGGCTAGCGGGGGGGCGCGATACGCAGTATTTT. The chain employs TRBV27 and TRBJ2-3, with 12 bases identical to TRBD2. Germline values: CDR1 MNHEY, CDR2 SMNVEV (reference sequence). V shed 7 bases, J shed 6 bases, and the junction held 17 bases outside the gene matches. The CDR3 spans 18 residues.

The CDR3 coding sequence is TGTGCCAGCAGCCCGCGACGACTAGCGGGGGCCCACACAGATACGCAGTATTTT. Its protein product is CASSPRRLAGAHTDTQYF. The chain is built from TRBV7-3 and TRBJ2-3; 12 bases match TRBD2. In germline, CDR1 is SGHTA, CDR2 FQGTGA. The V and J ends lost 5 bases and 2 bases, in that order; junction bases with no gene match: 11. The CDR3 has 18 residues.

V and J are TRBV19 and TRBJ2-7; D may correspond to TRBD1 or TRBD2 (5 bases each). Trimming shortened V by 6 bases and J by 1 base, and 19 bases separated the two germline ends. The CDR3 runs 16 residues. The germline V gene has CDR1 LNHDA and CDR2 SQIVND (reference sequence). CDR3 nucleotides: TGTGCCAGTAGCCGATCCGGGACGGGAACATCCTACGAGCAGTACTTC. Translation gives CASSRSGTGTSYEQYF. Full variable domain (rest looked up from reference TRBV19 and TRBJ2-7): DGGITQSPKYLFRKEGQNVTLSCEQNLNHDAMYWYRQDPGQGLRLIYYSQIVNDFQKGDIAEGYSVSREKKESFPLTVTSAQKNPTAFYLCASSRSGTGTSYEQYFGPGTRLTVT.

In this sample, this clone is medium-sized. The CDR3 DNA is TGTGCCAGCATCGGGGGCGAGGGGGCCAACGTCCTGACTTTC. It codes for CASIGGEGANVLTF. The chain has TRBV7-9 and TRBJ2-6; D may correspond to TRBD1 or TRBD2 (6 bases each). This CDR3 has 14 residues. The germline gives CDR1 SEHNR, CDR2 FQNEAQ (reference sequence). V lost 7 bases and J 4 bases, leaving 11 bases between the germline ends.

This clone was seen only once. V is TRBV10-3 and J is TRBJ2-2, with a tentative D call TRBD2 (5 bases). Deletions cut 8 bases from V and 6 bases from J, with 7 bases between. The CDR3 is 11 residues long. Germline CDR1 and CDR2: ENHRY and SYGVKD. The CDR3 bases are TGTGCCATCCGAGGGCCCGGGGAGCTGTTTTTT. This gives the protein CAIRGPGELFF.

V is TRBV3-1 (or the pseudogene TRBV3-2) and J is TRBJ1-2, with a tentative D call TRBD1 (6 bases). V was cut by 4 bases and J by 4 bases, with 7 bases left in between. Germline loops: CDR1 LGHDT, CDR2 YNNKEL (reference sequence). The CDR3 consists of 12 residues. DNA for the CDR3: TGTGCCAGCAGCCCAGGGGTCTATGGCTACACCTTC. Translating gives CASSPGVYGYTF.

The chain joins TRBV19 to TRBJ1-6; tentatively, D is TRBD1 (5 bases). Trimming left V 5 bases short and J 7 bases short, with 12 bases between. This CDR3 spans 14 amino acids. Germline loops: CDR1 LNHDA, CDR2 SQIVND (reference sequence). CDR3 loop: CASSGGTLNSPLHF. CDR3 nucleotides: TGTGCCAGTAGTGGCGGGACTCTCAATTCACCCCTCCACTTT.